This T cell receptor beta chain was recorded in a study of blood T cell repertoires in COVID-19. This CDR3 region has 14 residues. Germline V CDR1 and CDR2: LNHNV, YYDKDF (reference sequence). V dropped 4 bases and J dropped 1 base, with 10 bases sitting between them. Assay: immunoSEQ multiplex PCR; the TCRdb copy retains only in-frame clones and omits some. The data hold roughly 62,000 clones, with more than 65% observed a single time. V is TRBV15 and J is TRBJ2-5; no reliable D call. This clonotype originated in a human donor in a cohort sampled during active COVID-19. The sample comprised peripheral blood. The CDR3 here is CATSKRVGQETQYF. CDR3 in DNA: TGTGCCACCAGCAAACGGGTCGGCCAAGAGACCCAGTACTTC.